Described below is a single T cell receptor beta chain sequence and its context. Methods used by the authors: The authors estimated nucleated cell counts from reference gene primer amplification. Profiled with immunoSEQ multiplex PCR; TCRdb holds only in-frame clones, not every one. The DNA gave D and trimming, while V, J and clone size come from that table. The sample carries about 280,000 clones, about 85% recorded once. Deletions cut 6 bases from V and 3 bases from J, with 17 bases between. In germline, CDR1 is KGHSH, CDR2 LQKENI. This CDR3 contains 15 residues. The sample comes from a study of blood T cell repertoires in COVID-19.

Sequenced material: PBMCs or T cells enriched from blood (not recorded which). J is TRBJ1-1 and V is TRBV18; D may be TRBD1 (6 bases). The sequence derives from a woman aged 50 to 60 who had recovered from COVID-19. The CDR3 spells CASSTSGTPDTEAFF. The DNA of the CDR3 is TGTGCCAGCTCGACCTCCGGGACACCCGACACTGAAGCTTTCTTT. The whole variable domain, filled in from reference TRBV18 and TRBJ1-1, reads NAGVMQNPRHLVRRRGQEARLRCSPMKGHSHVYWYRQLPEEGLKFMVYLQKENIIDESGMPKERFSAEFPKEGPSILRIQQVVRGDSAAYFCASSTSGTPDTEAFFGQGTRLTVV.